This TCR beta chain was captured in a study of shared T cell receptors in the human thymus. CDR1 and CDR2 (germline): KGHSH, LQKENI. Losses at the gene ends were 4 bases for V and 6 bases for J; bases not matched to a gene: 9. This CDR3 is built from 14 residues. Libraries were prepared by immunoSEQ multiplex PCR; TCRdb keeps only in-frame clonotypes and omits some of them. The data hold 630,000 or so clones, with around 87% observed a single time. This sample was also put to use in a study of human thymus T cells. This second study notes: Thymic tissue was derived from resections collected during corrective heart surgery. Across thymic and blood repertoires, the usage of V and J genes appeared to be biased. What related research reported was that thymic repertoires overlapped highly among unrelated individuals.

This receptor was identified in a boy less than two years old with a congenital heart defect. V and J are TRBV18 and TRBJ2-7; TRBD2 matches 7 bases. The sequencing input was thymocytes. CDR3 loop: CASSLPGLSGEQYF. CDR3 nucleotides: TGTGCCAGCTCACTGCCGGGACTATCAGGCGAGCAGTACTTC.